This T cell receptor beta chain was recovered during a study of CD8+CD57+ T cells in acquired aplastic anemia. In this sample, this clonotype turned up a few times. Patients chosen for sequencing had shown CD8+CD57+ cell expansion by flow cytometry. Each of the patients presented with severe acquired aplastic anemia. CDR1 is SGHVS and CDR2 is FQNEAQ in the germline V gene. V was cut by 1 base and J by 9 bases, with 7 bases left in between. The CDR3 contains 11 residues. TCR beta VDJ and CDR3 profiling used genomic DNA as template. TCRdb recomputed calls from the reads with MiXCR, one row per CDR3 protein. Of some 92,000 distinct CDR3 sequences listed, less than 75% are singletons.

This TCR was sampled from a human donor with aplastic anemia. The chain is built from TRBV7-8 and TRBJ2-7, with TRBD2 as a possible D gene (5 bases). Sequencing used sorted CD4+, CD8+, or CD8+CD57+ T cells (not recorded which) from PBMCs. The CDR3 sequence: CASSLEAGQYF. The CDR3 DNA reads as TGTGCCAGCAGCTTAGAGGCGGGGCAGTACTTC. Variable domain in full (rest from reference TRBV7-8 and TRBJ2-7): GAGVSQSPRYKVAKRGQDVALRCDPISGHVSLFWYQQALGQGPEFLTYFQNEAQLDKSGLPSDRFFAERPEGSVSTLKIQRTQQEDSAVYLCASSLEAGQYFGPGTRLTVT.